This TCR beta chain was captured in a study of post-analysis software for immune sequencing data. The study, taken as a whole, reports: Significantly lower normalized Chao1 diversity was found in patients with multiple sclerosis relative to controls. Among 5 or 6 TRBV segments more frequent in patients than controls were TRBV5-6, TRBV5-1 and TRBV20-1. Batch-mates among the samples co-clustered strongly by F measure.

Points on this clonotype: Its matching antigen is unknown.

V lost 3 bases to trimming and J lost 1 base; unmatched junction nucleotides: 4. This CDR3 spans 15 amino acids. CDR1 SGHTA and CDR2 FQGTGA come from the germline V gene. cDNA libraries for TCR beta contained unique molecular identifiers. TCRdb reanalysed the PCR reads using MiXCR and keeps one entry per CDR3 protein. This sample has about 430,000 distinct CDR3 sequences; approximately 37% occur once, and the top ten carry less than 8%. What was sequenced was blood. The J gene is TRBJ2-3, the V gene TRBV7-3; 7 nucleotides align to TRBD2. The source of this sequence is a girl aged 2 to 10 with multiple sclerosis. CDR3 loop: CASSFTSDRTDTQYF. The CDR3, as DNA: TGTGCCAGCAGCTTTACTAGCGATCGCACAGATACGCAGTATTTT. The variable domain in full, completed from reference TRBV7-3 and TRBJ2-3, reads GAGVSQTPSNKVTEKGKYVELRCDPISGHTALYWYRQSLGQGPEFLIYFQGTGAADDSGLPNDRFFAVRPEGSVSTLKIQRTERGDSAVYLCASSFTSDRTDTQYFGPGTRLTVL.